A selection of T cell receptor beta chains follows, all from one sample in a study of blood T cells in healthy people across ages. TCRdb reprocessed the 5' RACE reads via MiXCR and lists one record per CDR3 protein. The table lists 600,000 or so distinct CDR3 sequences, under 55% of them singletons. The sequenced sample was blood. Every receptor here comes from a man at least 80 years old in good health. CDR3s include the opening cysteine and the closing phenylalanine or tryptophan. A D gene is named only where the DNA matches it firmly.

j_call v_call d_call cdr3_aa
TRBJ2-7 TRBV5-8 . CASSFRAQYF
TRBJ2-3 TRBV7-9 . CASSGGAAGTDTQYF
TRBJ2-1 TRBV24-1 . CATSEGQVPYNEQFF
TRBJ2-1 TRBV20-1 TRBD2 CSARTTSGAYNEQFF
TRBJ2-3 TRBV6-5 . CASRAGETTQYF
TRBJ1-1 TRBV18 . CASSLVHRVLDTEAFF
TRBJ2-3 TRBV27 TRBD1 CASSLSRGGANTQYF
TRBJ1-2 TRBV28 . CASSYGTNYGYTF
TRBJ1-3 TRBV4-3 . CASSQGTGTGNTIYF
TRBJ2-1 TRBV7-3 TRBD2 CASSLAAGEYNEQFF
. TRBV7-2 TRBD2 CASSPFGQREGDEQYF
TRBJ2-5 TRBV7-2 . CASSLGPRSETQYF
. TRBV20-1 TRBD2 CSAETSGNDNEQYF
TRBJ1-1 TRBV29-1 TRBD1 CSVVLQGRTEAFF
TRBJ2-1 TRBV4-3 . CASSHLSADEQFF
TRBJ2-3 TRBV20-1 TRBD2 CSASPGLAGNWRDTQYF
TRBJ2-6 TRBV6-5 TRBD1 CASSQRQGSGANVLTF
TRBJ2-3 TRBV20-1 TRBD1 CSASEQGNTQYF
TRBJ1-6 TRBV20-1 . CSAQPAGSDSPLHF
TRBJ2-1 TRBV29-1 . CSEAPGLGLNEQFF
. TRBV2 . CASSEGYYNEQYF